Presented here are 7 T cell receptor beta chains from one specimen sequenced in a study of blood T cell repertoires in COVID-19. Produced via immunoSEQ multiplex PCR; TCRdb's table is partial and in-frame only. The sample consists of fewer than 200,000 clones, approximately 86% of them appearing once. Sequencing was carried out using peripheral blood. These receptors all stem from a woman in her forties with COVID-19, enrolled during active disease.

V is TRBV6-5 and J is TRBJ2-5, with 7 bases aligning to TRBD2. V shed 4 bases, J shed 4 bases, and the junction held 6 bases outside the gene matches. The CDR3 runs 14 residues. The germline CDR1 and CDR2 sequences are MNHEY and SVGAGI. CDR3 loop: CASSWGTGGETQYF. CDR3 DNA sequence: TGTGCCAGCAGTTGGGGCACGGGGGGAGAGACCCAGTACTTC.

This CDR3 reads CASSKHDTYEQYF. The CDR3 coding sequence is TGTGCCAGCAGCAAACATGATACCTACGAGCAGTACTTC. V is TRBV7-2 and J is TRBJ2-7; D uncertain. V lost 5 bases, J lost 2 bases, and 10 bases lay in between. The germline V gene encodes CDR1 SGHTA and CDR2 FQGNSA. The CDR3 runs to 13 residues.

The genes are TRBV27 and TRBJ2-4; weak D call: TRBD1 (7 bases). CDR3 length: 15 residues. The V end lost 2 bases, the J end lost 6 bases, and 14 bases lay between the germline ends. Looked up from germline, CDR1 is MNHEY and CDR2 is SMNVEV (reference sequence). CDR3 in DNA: TGTGCCAGCAGTTTAGGAGGGGGCCACGGAAACATTCAGTACTTC. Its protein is CASSLGGGHGNIQYF.

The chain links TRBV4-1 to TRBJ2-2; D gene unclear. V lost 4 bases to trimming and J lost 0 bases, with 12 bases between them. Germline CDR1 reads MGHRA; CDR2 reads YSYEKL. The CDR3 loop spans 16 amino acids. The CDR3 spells CASSPVPSPNTGELFF. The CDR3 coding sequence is TGCGCCAGCAGCCCCGTCCCGAGTCCGAACACCGGGGAGCTGTTTTTT.

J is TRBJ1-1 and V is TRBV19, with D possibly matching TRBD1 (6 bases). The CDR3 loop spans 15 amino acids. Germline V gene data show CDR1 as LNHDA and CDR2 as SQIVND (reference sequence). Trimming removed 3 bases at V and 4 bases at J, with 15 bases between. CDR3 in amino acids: CASSIQAVGGTEAFF. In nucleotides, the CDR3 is TGTGCCAGTAGTATTCAGGCGGTAGGGGGCACTGAAGCTTTCTTT.

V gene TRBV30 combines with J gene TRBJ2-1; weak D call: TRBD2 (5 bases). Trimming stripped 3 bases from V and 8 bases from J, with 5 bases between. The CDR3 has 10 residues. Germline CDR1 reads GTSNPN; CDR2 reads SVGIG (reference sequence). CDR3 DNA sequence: TGTGCCTGGAGGGAGGATGAGCAGTTCTTC. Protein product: CAWREDEQFF. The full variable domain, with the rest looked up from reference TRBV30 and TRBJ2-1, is SQTIHQWPATLVQPVGSPLSLECTVEGTSNPNLYWYRQAAGRGLQLLFYSVGIGQISSEVPQNLSASRPQDRQFILSSKKLLLSDSGFYLCAWREDEQFFGPGTRLTVL.

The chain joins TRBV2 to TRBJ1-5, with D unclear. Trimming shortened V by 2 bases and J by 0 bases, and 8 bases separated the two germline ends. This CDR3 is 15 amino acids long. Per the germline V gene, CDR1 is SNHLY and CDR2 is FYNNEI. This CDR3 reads CASSELRNSNQPQHF. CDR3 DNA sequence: TGTGCCAGCAGTGAACTCAGGAATAGCAATCAGCCCCAGCATTTT.